This T cell receptor beta chain is from a study of cytomegalovirus exposure and HLA in healthy donors. Overall study findings and caveats: Three CMV-associated chains proved CMV antigen-specific in vitro.

The germline V gene has CDR1 SGHRS and CDR2 YFSETQ. With 0 bases removed from V and 2 bases from J, the gap between germline ends came to 11 bases. The CDR3 runs 15 residues. A note on this clone: Its antigen is not identified.

In the PCR, 60 Vbeta and 13 Jbeta primers were used. Assay used: immunoSEQ multiplex PCR; TCRdb lists only in-frame clones, some missing. The data contain under 250,000 clones, more than 75% of them singletons. The chain employs TRBV5-1 and TRBJ1-2, with D perhaps TRBD1 (5 bases). This receptor was identified in a human donor in good health. The sequencing sample was made of PBMCs. CDR3 DNA: TGCGCCAGCAGCTTGGGTGGGGCGCTAAACTATGGCTACACCTTC. This encodes CASSLGGALNYGYTF.